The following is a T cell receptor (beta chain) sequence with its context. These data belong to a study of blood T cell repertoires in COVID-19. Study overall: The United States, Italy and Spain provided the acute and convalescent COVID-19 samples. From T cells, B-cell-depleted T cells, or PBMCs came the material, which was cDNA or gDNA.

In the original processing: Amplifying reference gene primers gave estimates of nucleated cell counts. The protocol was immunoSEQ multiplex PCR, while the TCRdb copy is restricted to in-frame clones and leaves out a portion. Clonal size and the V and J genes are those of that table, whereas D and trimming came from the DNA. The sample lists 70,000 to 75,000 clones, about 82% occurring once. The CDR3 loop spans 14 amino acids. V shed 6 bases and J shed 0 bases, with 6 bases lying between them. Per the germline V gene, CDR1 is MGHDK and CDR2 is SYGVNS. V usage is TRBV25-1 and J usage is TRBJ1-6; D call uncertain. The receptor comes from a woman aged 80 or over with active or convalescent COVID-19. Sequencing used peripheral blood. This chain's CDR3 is CASRESSYNSPLHF. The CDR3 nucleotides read TGTGCCAGCAGAGAGAGCTCCTATAATTCACCCCTCCACTTT.